This TCR beta chain was obtained from a study of T-cell reconstitution after alpha-beta-depleted transplantation in children (dated by TCRdb to about 2016). Notes on the research overall: T-cell immune reconstitution after TCRalphabeta/CD19-depleted allogeneic hematopoietic cell transplantation in children was quantitatively tracked in the study by means of TCR repertoire profiling.

This clonotype came up a few times. Its antigen is still unknown. No base quality information exists; no much larger clone differs at one position. Receptor amplification or capture employed PCR. Sequenced on an Illumina HiSeq 2500. Molecular barcoding was employed in the preparation of TCR libraries, with unique molecular identifiers being used to normalize TCRbeta repertoire quantification. TCRdb trimmed public reads at Q25 via fastp, called clones via MiXCR and kept in-frame beta chains. When rows share a CDR3 protein, they turn into one entry using the most common DNA and genes. For this sample there are around 78,000 distinct CDR3 sequences; 7.3% appear just once. Of the sample, less than 3% is held by the ten largest clones. This sample comprised PBMCs from the stem cell graft donor, obtained from the stem cell graft. This receptor was taken from a human donor who donated a stem cell graft to a child with acute lymphoblastic leukemia.

Here the CDR3 is given as CASSISVRGNQPQHF. Here is the DNA: TGTGCCAGTAGTATCTCCGTAAGAGGCAATCAGCCCCAGCATTTT. The rearranged chain carries TRBV19 and TRBJ1-5, with the D gene uncertain. The CDR3 has 15 amino acids, counting the end cysteine and phenylalanine. The only DNA kept is the CDR3, 45 bases in frame from the first base. Trimming costs V 3 bases and J 2 bases, and their ends lie 11 bases apart. Looking up the germline V gene (reference sequence) yields CDR1 LNHDA and CDR2 SQIVND.